This T cell receptor (beta chain) was identified during a study of T cells in Graves' hyperthyroidism and ophthalmopathy. Study summary: The blood sample was taken at first diagnosis, before treatment began.

This clonotype was detected ten times or more. The antigen remains unidentified. Trimming stripped 2 bases from V and 8 bases from J, with 9 bases between. Per the germline V gene, CDR1 is SQVTM and CDR2 is ANQGSEA. The CDR3 extends over 11 amino acids. Whole-study findings and limits: In the blood, most expanded thyroid clonotypes above 0.001 appeared as well.

Using 10 ml of fresh peripheral blood, PBMCs were prepared. RNA transcripts yielded amplified TCR beta CDR3 regions. HTBI primers were used for first-round RT-PCR of the TCR CDR3. A single record per CDR3 protein comes from TCRdb applying MiXCR to the multiplex PCR reads. Here the sample spans hundreds of thousands of distinct CDR3 sequences, over 35% being singletons. Sequenced input: blood. The sequence was collected from a young man with Graves' hyperthyroidism. This rearrangement joins TRBV29-1 to TRBJ1-1, with no clear D. The CDR3 coding sequence is TGCAGCGTTGAACGCCAGCAAGAAGCTTTCTTT. It translates to CSVERQQEAFF. The full variable domain, in which reference TRBV29-1 and TRBJ1-1 provide the parts outside the CDR3, is SAVISQKPSRDICQRGTSLTIQCQVDSQVTMMFWYRQQPGQSLTLIATANQGSEATYESGFVIDKFPISRPNLTFSTLTVSNMSPEDSSIYLCSVERQQEAFFGQGTRLTVV.